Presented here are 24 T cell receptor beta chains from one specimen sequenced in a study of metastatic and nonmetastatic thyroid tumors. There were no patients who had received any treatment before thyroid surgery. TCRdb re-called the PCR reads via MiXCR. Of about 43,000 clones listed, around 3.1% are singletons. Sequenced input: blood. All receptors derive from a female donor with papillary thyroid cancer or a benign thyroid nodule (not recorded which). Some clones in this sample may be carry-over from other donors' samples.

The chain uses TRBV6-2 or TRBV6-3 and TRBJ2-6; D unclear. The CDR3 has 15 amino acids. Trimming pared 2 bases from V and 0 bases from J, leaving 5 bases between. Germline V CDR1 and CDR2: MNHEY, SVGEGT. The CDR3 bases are TGTGCCAGCAGTTACGACAACTCTGGGGCCAACGTCCTGACTTTC. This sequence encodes CASSYDNSGANVLTF.

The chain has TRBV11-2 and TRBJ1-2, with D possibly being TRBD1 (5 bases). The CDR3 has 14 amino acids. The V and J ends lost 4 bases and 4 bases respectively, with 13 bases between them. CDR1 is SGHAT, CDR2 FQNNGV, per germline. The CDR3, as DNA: TGTGCCAGCAGCTCCAATGGGGGATCCTATGGCTACACCTTC. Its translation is CASSSNGGSYGYTF. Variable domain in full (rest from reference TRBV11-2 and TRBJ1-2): EAGVAQSPRYKIIEKRQSVAFWCNPISGHATLYWYQQILGQGPKLLIQFQNNGVVDDSQLPKDRFSAERLKGVDSTLKIQPAKLEDSAVYLCASSSNGGSYGYTFGSGTRLTVV.

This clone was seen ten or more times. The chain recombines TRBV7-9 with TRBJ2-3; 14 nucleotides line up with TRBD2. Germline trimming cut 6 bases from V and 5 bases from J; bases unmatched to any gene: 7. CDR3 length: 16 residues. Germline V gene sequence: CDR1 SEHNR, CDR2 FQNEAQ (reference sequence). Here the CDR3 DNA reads TGTGCCAGCAGACGGGGACTAGCGGGAGCGGAAGATACGCAGTATTTT. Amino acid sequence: CASRRGLAGAEDTQYF. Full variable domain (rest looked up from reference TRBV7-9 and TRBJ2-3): DTGVSQNPRHKITKRGQNVTFRCDPISEHNRLYWYRQTLGQGPEFLTYFQNEAQLEKSRLLSDRFSAERPKGSFSTLEIQRTEQGDSAMYLCASRRGLAGAEDTQYFGPGTRLTVL.

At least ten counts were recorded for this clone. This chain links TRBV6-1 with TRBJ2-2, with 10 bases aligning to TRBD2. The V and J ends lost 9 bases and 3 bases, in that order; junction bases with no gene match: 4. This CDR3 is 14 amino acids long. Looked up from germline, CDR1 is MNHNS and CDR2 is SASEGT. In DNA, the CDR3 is TGTGCCAGTCGGACTAGCGGCTACACCGGGGAGCTGTTTTTT. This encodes CASRTSGYTGELFF.

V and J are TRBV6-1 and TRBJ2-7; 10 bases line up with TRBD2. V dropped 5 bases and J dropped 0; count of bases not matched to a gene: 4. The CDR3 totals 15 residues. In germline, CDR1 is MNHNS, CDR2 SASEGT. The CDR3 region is CASSPASGSSYEQYF. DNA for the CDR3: TGTGCCAGCAGTCCGGCTAGCGGGAGCTCCTACGAGCAGTACTTC.

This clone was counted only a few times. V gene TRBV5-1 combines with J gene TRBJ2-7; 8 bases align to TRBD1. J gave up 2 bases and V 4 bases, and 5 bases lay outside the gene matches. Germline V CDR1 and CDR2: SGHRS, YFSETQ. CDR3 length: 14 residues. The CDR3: CASSNGQGTYEQYF. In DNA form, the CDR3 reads TGCGCCAGCAGCAATGGACAGGGTACCTACGAGCAGTACTTC. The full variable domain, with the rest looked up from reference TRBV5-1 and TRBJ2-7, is KAGVTQTPRYLIKTRGQQVTLSCSPISGHRSVSWYQQTPGQGLQFLFEYFSETQRNKGNFPGRFSGRQFSNSRSEMNVSTLELGDSALYLCASSNGQGTYEQYFGPGTRLTVT.

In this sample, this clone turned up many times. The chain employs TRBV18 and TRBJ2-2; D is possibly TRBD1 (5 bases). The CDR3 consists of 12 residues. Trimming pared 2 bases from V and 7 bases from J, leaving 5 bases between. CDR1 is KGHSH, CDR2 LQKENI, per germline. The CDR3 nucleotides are TGTGCCAGCTCACCAGACAGCGGGGAGCTGTTTTTT. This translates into CASSPDSGELFF.

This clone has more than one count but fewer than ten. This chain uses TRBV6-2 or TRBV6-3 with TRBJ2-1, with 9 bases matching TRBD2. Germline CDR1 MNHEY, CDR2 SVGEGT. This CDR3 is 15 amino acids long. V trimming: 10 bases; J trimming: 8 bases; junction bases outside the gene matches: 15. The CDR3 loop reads CAISVVAGVNHEQFF. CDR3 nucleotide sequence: TGTGCCATCTCAGTGGTAGCGGGAGTTAATCATGAGCAGTTCTTC.

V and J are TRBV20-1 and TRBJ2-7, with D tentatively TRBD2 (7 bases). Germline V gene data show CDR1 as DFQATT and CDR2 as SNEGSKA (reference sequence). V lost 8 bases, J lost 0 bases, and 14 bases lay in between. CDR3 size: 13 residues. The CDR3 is CSLGGRSSYEQYF. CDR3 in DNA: TGCAGTCTCGGGGGGCGGAGCTCCTACGAGCAGTACTTC.

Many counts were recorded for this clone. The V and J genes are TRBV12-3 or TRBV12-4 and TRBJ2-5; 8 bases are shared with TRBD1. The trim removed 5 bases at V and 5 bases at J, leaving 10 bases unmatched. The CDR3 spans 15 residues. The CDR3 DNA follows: TGTGCCAGCAGTACTTACCAGGACAGGGATGAGACCCAGTACTTC. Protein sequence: CASSTYQDRDETQYF.

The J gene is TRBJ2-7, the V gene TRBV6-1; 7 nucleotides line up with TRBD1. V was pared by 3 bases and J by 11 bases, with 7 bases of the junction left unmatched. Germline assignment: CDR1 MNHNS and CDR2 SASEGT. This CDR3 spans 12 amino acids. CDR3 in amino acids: CASSETRGQKYF. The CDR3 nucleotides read TGTGCCAGCAGTGAGACAAGGGGGCAAAAGTACTTC.

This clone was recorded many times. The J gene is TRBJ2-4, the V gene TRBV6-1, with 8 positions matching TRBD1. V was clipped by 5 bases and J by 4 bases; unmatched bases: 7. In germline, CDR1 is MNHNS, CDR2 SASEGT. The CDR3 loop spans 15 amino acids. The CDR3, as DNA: TGTGCCAGCAGTCAAGACAGGGGTGCTAAAAACATTCAGTACTTC. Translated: CASSQDRGAKNIQYF.

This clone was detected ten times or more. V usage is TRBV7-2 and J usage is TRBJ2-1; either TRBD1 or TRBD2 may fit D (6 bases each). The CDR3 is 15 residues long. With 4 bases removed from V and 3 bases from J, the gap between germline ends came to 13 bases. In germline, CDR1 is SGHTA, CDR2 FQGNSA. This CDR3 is CASSSSEGGYNEQFF. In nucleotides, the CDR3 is TGTGCCAGCAGCTCCTCGGAGGGGGGCTACAATGAGCAGTTCTTC.

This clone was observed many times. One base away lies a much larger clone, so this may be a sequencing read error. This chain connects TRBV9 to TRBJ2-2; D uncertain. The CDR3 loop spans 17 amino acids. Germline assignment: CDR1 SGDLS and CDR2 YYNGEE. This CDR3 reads CASGVGVGRLNTGELFF. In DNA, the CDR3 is TGTGCCAGCGGCGTAGGTGTGGGCAGGCTGAACACCGGGGAGCTGTTTTTT.

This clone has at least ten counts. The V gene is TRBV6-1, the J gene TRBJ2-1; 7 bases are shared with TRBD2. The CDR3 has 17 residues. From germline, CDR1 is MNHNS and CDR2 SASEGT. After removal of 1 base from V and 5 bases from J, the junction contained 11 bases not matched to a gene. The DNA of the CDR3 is TGTGCCAGCAGTGAAGGAGGTCCGGGGGGACCCAACAATGAGCAGTTCTTC. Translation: CASSEGGPGGPNNEQFF.

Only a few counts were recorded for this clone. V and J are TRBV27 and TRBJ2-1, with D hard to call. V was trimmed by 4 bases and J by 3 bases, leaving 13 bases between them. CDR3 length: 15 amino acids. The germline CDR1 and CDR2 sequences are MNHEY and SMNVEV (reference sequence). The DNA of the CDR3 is TGTGCCAGCAGTTCCGGAACTAACAACTACAATGAGCAGTTCTTC. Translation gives CASSSGTNNYNEQFF.

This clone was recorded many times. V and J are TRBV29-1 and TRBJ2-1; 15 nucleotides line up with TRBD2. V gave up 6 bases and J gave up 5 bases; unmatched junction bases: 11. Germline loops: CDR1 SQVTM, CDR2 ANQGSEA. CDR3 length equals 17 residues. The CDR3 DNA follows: TGCAGCGTCAGGACTAGCGGGAGGGCCGAAGTAAACAATGAGCAGTTCTTC. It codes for CSVRTSGRAEVNNEQFF.

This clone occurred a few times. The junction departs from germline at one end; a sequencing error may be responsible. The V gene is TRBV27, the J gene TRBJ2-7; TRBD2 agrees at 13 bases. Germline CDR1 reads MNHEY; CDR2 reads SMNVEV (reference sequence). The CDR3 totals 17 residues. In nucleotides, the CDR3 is TGTGCCAGCAGTTTCCTAGGGACTAGCGGGAACTCCTACCAGCAGTACTTC. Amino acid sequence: CASSFLGTSGNSYQQYF.

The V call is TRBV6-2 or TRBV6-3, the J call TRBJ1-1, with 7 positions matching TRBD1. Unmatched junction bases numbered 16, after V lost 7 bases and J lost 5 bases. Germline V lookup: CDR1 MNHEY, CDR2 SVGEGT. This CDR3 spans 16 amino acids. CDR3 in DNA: TGTGCCAGCACCTACAATTCCGGACAGGCGATAACTGAAGCTTTCTTT. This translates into CASTYNSGQAITEAFF.

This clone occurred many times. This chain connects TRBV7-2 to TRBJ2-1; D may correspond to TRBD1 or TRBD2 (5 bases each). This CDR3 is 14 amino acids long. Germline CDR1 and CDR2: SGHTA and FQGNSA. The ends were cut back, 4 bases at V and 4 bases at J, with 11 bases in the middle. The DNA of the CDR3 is TGTGCCAGCAGCTACCGGGGCCCATACAATGAGCAGTTCTTC. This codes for CASSYRGPYNEQFF. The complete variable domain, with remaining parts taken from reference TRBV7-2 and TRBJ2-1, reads GAGVSQSPSNKVTEKGKDVELRCDPISGHTALYWYRQSLGQGLEFLIYFQGNSAPDKSGLPSDRFSAERTGGSVSTLTIQRTQQEDSAVYLCASSYRGPYNEQFFGPGTRLTVL.

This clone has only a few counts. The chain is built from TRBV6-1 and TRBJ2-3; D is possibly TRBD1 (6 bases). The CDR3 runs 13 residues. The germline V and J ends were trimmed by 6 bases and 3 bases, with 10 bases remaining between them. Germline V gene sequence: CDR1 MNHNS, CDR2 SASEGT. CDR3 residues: CASRKGGTDTQYF. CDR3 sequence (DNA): TGTGCCAGCAGAAAAGGGGGTACAGATACGCAGTATTTT.

The CDR3 DNA sequence: TGCAGTGCTTCCACCTCTAGCGGGAGGAAATACGAGCAGTACTTC. This codes for CSASTSSGRKYEQYF. The chain couples TRBV20-1 to TRBJ2-7; the match to TRBD2 covers 11 bases. Germline loops: CDR1 DFQATT, CDR2 SNEGSKA (reference sequence). The CDR3 covers 15 residues. V shed 5 bases and J 4 bases; nucleotides not matched to a gene: 10.

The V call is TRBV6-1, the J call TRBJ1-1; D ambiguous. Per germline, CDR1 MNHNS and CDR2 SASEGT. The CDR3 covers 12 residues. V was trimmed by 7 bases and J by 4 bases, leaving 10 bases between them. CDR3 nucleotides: TGTGCCAGCATAATAGGTGGCACTGAAGCTTTCTTT. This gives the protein CASIIGGTEAFF.

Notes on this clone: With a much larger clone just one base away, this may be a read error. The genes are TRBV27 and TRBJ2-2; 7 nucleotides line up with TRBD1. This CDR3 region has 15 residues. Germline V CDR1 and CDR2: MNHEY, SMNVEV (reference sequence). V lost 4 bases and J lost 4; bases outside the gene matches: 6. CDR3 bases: TGTGCCAGCAGTTCCGAGACAGGGAGCACCGGGGAGCTGTTTTTT. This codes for CASSSETGSTGELFF.